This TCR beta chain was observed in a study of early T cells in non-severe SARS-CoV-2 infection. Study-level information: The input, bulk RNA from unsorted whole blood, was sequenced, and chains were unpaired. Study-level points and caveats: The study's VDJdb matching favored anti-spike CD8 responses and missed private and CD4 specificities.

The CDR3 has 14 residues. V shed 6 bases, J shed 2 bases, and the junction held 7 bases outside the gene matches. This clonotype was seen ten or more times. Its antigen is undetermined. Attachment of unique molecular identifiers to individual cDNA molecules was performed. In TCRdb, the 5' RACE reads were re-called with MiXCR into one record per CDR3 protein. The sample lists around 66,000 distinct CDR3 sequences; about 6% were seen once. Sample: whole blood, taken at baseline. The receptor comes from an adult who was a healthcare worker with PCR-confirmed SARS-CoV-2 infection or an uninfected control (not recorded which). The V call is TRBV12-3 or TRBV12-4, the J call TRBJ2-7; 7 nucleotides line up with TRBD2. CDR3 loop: CASSSSGTTYEQYF. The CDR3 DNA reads TGTGCCAGCAGCTCCAGCGGGACCACCTACGAGCAGTACTTC.